Listed below are T cell receptor beta chains from one sample, sequenced in a study of human T cells and chemical hapten exposure. TCRdb redid the calling of the reads with MiXCR, one entry per CDR3 protein. The data hold 95,000 to 150,000 distinct CDR3 sequences, with 8.5% observed a single time. Source material: whole blood. The receptors were sampled from a human donor in good health. Some clones in this sample may be carry-over from other donors' samples. CDR3s include the opening cysteine and the closing phenylalanine or tryptophan. D genes are given only for firm matches. Some rows have no size entry. The others give once, few or many, or a class for an expanded clone.

V	size	J	D	DNA	CDR3
TRBV12-3/TRBV12-4	many	TRBJ1-2	TRBD1	TGTGCCAGCAGTCCCGGACAGGGGGCATCGGGTGGCTACACCTTC	CASSPGQGASGGYTF
TRBV7-8	many	TRBJ2-2	NA	TGTGCCAGCACCCCCTGGACTTCTACGAACACCGGGGAGCTGTTTTTT	CASTPWTSTNTGELFF
TRBV6-2/TRBV6-3	many	TRBJ1-1	TRBD1	TGTGCCAGCACGGGGGACAGAAACACTGAAGCTTTCTTT	CASTGDRNTEAFF
TRBV19	NA	TRBJ1-2	TRBD1	TGTGCCAGTAGTCCGGGACAGGGCTACACCTTC	CASSPGQGYTF
TRBV19	few	TRBJ1-1	NA	TGTGCCAGTAGTATGAGGGGACCGAGGAACACTGAAGCTTTCTTT	CASSMRGPRNTEAFF
TRBV6-5	many	TRBJ1-1	TRBD1	TGTGCCAGCAGTACCCCCGGGACAGTGAACACTGAAGCTTTCTTT	CASSTPGTVNTEAFF
TRBV4-2	NA	TRBJ2-1	TRBD2	TGTGCCAGCAGCCACAGGCTAGCGGGAGGGCCCGGTGAGCAGTTCTTC	CASSHRLAGGPGEQFF
TRBV20-1	few	TRBJ2-1	TRBD1	TGCAGTGCTCGGCTCTTCCGACAGGGCTCCTACAATGAGCAGTTCTTC	CSARLFRQGSYNEQFF
TRBV7-9	NA	TRBJ2-3	NA	TGTGCCAGCAGCTTAATTCGACAGGCTACTAGCACAGATACGCAGTATTTT	CASSLIRQATSTDTQYF
TRBV20-1	few	TRBJ2-7	TRBD1	TGCAGTGCTAGACCCGGGACAGGGAGTTTCGAGCAGTACTTC	CSARPGTGSFEQYF
TRBV6-2/TRBV6-3	many	TRBJ1-2	NA	TGTGCCAGCAGTCGGACACGACACTACACCTTC	CASSRTRHYTF
TRBV29-1	few	TRBJ2-7	TRBD1	TGCAGCGTGATTACAGGGGCCGAGCAGTACTTC	CSVITGAEQYF
TRBV24-1	many	TRBJ2-2	TRBD1	TGTGCCACGAGTTTCTCAGGACAGGACCTCCTTTTT	CATSFSGQDLLF
TRBV29-1	NA	TRBJ2-7	NA	TGCAGCGTTGGGGGAGATGGGGCCGGCGAGCAGTACTTC	CSVGGDGAGEQYF
TRBV7-2	many	TRBJ1-5	NA	TGTGCCAGTGGGCTATACAATCAGCCCCAGCATTTT	CASGLYNQPQHF
TRBV12-3/TRBV12-4	NA	TRBJ2-3	NA	TGTGCCAGCAGACCCTCGTCCGACAGGAGACTTACAGATACGCAGTATTTT	CASRPSSDRRLTDTQYF
TRBV23-1	NA	TRBJ2-3	NA	TGCGCCAGCAGTCAATGGGGCCCTTTAGAATCCAGTTCGGGTTTACCAGATACGCAGTATTTT	CASSQWGPLESSSGLPDTQYF
TRBV4-2	many	TRBJ1-1	TRBD1	TGTGCCAGCAGCCTACAGGGACAGGGCACTGAAGCTTTCTTT	CASSLQGQGTEAFF
TRBV9	NA	TRBJ1-2	NA	TGTGCCAGCAGCGTGGCCAGCTATGGCTACACCTTC	CASSVASYGYTF
TRBV6-2/TRBV6-3	many	TRBJ1-1	NA	TGTGCCAGCAGTTACTCCGGACGTCTGAACACTGAAGCTTTCTTT	CASSYSGRLNTEAFF
TRBV18	few	TRBJ1-4	NA	TGTGCCAGCTCACCAACTAGGGATGAAAAACTGTTTTTT	CASSPTRDEKLFF
TRBV18	NA	TRBJ1-1	TRBD1	TGTGCCAGCTCACCTTTAATGACAGGGGGCGCGACTGAAGCTTTCTTT	CASSPLMTGGATEAFF
TRBV21-1	few	TRBJ2-7	NA	TGTGCCAGCAGCAACCGGGACAGGGTCTACGAGCAGTACTTC	CASSNRDRVYEQYF
TRBV6-2/TRBV6-3	few	TRBJ1-2	NA	TGTGCCAGCTCCCCAGGGGCGCGGAACTATGGCTACACCTTC	CASSPGARNYGYTF
TRBV19	NA	TRBJ2-7	NA	TGTGCCAGTAGTATCCGAAGCCAGGGGCTCTCCTACGAGCAGTACTTC	CASSIRSQGLSYEQYF
TRBV29-1	few	TRBJ2-7	TRBD2	TGCAGCGTGATGAAACTAGAAGCGGGAGCATCCTACGAGCAGTACTTC	CSVMKLEAGASYEQYF
TRBV7-2	NA	TRBJ2-3	TRBD2	TGTGCCAGCAGCCGTTCTTTAGCGGGAGGGCCCACAGATACGCAGTATTTT	CASSRSLAGGPTDTQYF
TRBV5-1	many	TRBJ1-1	NA	TGCGCCAGCAGCCCCAGTGAGGGGATGAACACTGAAGCTTTCTTT	CASSPSEGMNTEAFF
TRBV12-3/TRBV12-4	few	TRBJ2-2	NA	TGTGCCAGCAGTCCTCAATCCGGGGAGCTGTTTTTT	CASSPQSGELFF
TRBV10-3	NA	TRBJ1-1	NA	TGTGCCATCAGTGAGTCCACAGCCCGGACGGTGGACACTGAAGCTTTCTTT	CAISESTARTVDTEAFF
TRBV28	many	TRBJ2-7	NA	TGTGCCAGCAGCCCGGCCGGCCCCCGGGCCTACGAGCAGTACTTC	CASSPAGPRAYEQYF
TRBV7-7	NA	TRBJ2-1	TRBD2	TGTGCCAGCAGCCCTACTAGCGGAGCTTACAATGAGCAGTTCTTC	CASSPTSGAYNEQFF
TRBV6-2/TRBV6-3	few	TRBJ2-2	NA	TGTGCCAGCAGTGGGCAGGGATTACCCTCCAGGACCGGGGAGCTGTTTTTT	CASSGQGLPSRTGELFF
TRBV29-1	few	TRBJ1-6	NA	TGCAGCGTTAAGACAGATAATTCACCCCTCCACTTT	CSVKTDNSPLHF
TRBV28	many	TRBJ1-2	TRBD1	TGTGCCAGCAGTCGATGGACAGGGGTCCTCTATGGCTACACCTTC	CASSRWTGVLYGYTF
TRBV5-5	few	TRBJ1-1	TRBD1	TGTGCCAGCAGTTCTGGGGACAGGGTCGACACTGAAGCTTTCTTT	CASSSGDRVDTEAFF
TRBV7-2	NA	TRBJ1-4	NA	TGTGCCACCCAACAGGCAACTAATGAAAAACTGTTTTTT	CATQQATNEKLFF
TRBV3-1	many	TRBJ2-2	NA	TGTGCCAGCAGCCTTCAGACGAACACCGGGGAGCTGTTTTTT	CASSLQTNTGELFF
TRBV7-9	many	TRBJ1-4	NA	TGTGCCAGCAGCCCGGCGAGCAATGAAAAACTGTTTTTT	CASSPASNEKLFF
TRBV2	many	TRBJ2-7	NA	TGTGCCAGCAGGGGAGGGACAGGAGGATACGAGCAGTACTTC	CASRGGTGGYEQYF
TRBV19	many	TRBJ2-1	NA	TGTGCCAGTAGTATTACCAGCTACAATGAGCAGTTCTTC	CASSITSYNEQFF
TRBV20-1	NA	TRBJ2-1	NA	TGCAGTGCTAGCGGGACGTCCTACAATGAGCAGTTCTTC	CSASGTSYNEQFF
TRBV7-9	few	TRBJ1-6	TRBD1	TGTGCCAGCAGCTTAGGAACCGGGACAGGGGGCAGTTCACCCCTCCACTTT	CASSLGTGTGGSSPLHF